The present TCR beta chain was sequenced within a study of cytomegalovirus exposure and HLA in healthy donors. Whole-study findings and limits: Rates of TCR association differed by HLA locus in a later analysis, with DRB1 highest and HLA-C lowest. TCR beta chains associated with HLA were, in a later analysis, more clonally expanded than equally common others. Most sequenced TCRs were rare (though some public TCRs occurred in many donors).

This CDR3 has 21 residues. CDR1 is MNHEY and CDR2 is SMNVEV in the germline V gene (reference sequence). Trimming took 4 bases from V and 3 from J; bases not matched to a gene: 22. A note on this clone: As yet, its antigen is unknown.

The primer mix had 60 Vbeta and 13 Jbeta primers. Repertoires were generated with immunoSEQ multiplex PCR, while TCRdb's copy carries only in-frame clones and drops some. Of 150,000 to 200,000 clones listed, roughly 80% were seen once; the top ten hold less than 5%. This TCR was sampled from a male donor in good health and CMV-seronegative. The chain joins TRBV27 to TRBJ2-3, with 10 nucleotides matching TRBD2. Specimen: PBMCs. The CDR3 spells CASSSKTPGLAGVSLTDTQYF. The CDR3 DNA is TGTGCCAGCAGTTCTAAGACCCCCGGGCTAGCGGGAGTGTCCCTAACAGATACGCAGTATTTT.